A single sample gave rise to the 8 T cell receptor beta chains below, sequenced in a study of blood T cell repertoires in COVID-19 (dated by TCRdb to 2019 to 2021). The method was the immunoSEQ multiplex PCR assay. Sourced from immuneACCESS, this table was stored by TCRdb with only in-frame sequences that have V and J called. A share of the clones is absent; for the studies checked, an unresolved V gene accounts for under half, and the remainder has no known explanation. The sample yields about 410,000 clones; roughly 89% were counted once. The ten largest clones add up to about 1.8% of the sample. Sample: PBMCs or T cells enriched from blood (not recorded which). The receptors come from a woman aged 25 to 39 who had recovered from COVID-19.

This clone appeared a few times. The rearrangement joins TRBV28 to TRBJ1-6, with 7 bases identical to TRBD1. V trimming: 2 bases; J trimming: 4 bases; junction bases outside the gene matches: 2. CDR1 is MDHEN, CDR2 SYDVKM, per germline. The CDR3 loop spans 15 amino acids. Here the CDR3 DNA reads TGTGCCAGCAGTTTAAGGGGACAGTATAATTCACCCCTCCACTTT. It codes for CASSLRGQYNSPLHF. Supplemented by reference TRBV28 and TRBJ1-6, the full variable domain reads DVKVTQSSRYLVKRTGEKVFLECVQDMDHENMFWYRQDPGLGLRLIYFSYDVKMKEKGDIPEGYSVSREKKERFSLILESASTNQTSMYLCASSLRGQYNSPLHFGNGTRLTVT.

The V call is TRBV7-3, the J call TRBJ2-5; tentatively, D is TRBD1 (6 bases). V was pared by 5 bases and J by 4 bases, with 14 bases between. The CDR3 consists of 14 residues. CDR1 and CDR2 from the germline V gene are SGHTA and FQGTGA. The CDR3 sequence: CASSPTGLPETQYF. The DNA of the CDR3 is TGTGCCAGCAGCCCTACAGGGCTGCCAGAGACCCAGTACTTC.

The rearrangement links TRBV27 to TRBJ1-5; D unresolved. Germline-derived CDR1 and CDR2 are MNHEY and SMNVEV (reference sequence). With 0 bases removed from V and 4 bases from J, the gap between germline ends came to 4 bases. This CDR3 is built from 13 residues. CDR3 loop: CASSLSGNQPQHF. The CDR3 DNA reads as TGTGCCAGCAGTTTATCCGGGAATCAGCCCCAGCATTTT.

The chain carries TRBV30 and TRBJ2-7; 12 bases are a match to TRBD1. The CDR3 covers 14 residues. The germline V gene encodes CDR1 GTSNPN and CDR2 SVGIG (reference sequence). With 6 bases clipped from V and 3 bases from J, the junction kept 6 bases outside the gene matches. CDR3 residues: CACHGTGGLYEQYF. CDR3 DNA sequence: TGTGCCTGCCACGGGACAGGGGGCCTCTACGAGCAGTACTTC.

This chain links TRBV9 with TRBJ2-2; D may be TRBD2 (7 bases). This CDR3 has 16 residues. Trimming pared 3 bases from V and 0 bases from J, leaving 12 bases between. Germline lookup yields CDR1 SGDLS and CDR2 YYNGEE. The CDR3 coding sequence is TGTGCCAGCAGCGCCGGGGGGCACGCGAACACCGGGGAGCTGTTTTTT. This sequence encodes CASSAGGHANTGELFF. Combining the CDR3 with reference TRBV9 and TRBJ2-2 gives the whole variable domain DSGVTQTPKHLITATGQRVTLRCSPRSGDLSVYWYQQSLDQGLQFLIQYYNGEERAKGNILERFSAQQFPDLHSELNLSSLELGDSALYFCASSAGGHANTGELFFGEGSRLTVL.

The chain links TRBV5-1 to TRBJ1-1, with 11 bases identical to TRBD1. From germline, CDR1 is SGHRS and CDR2 YFSETQ. V trimming: 3 bases; J trimming: 2 bases; junction bases outside the gene matches: 3. The CDR3 has 15 amino acids. As DNA, the CDR3 is TGCGCCAGCAGCTACGGACAGGGGGCAAACACTGAAGCTTTCTTT. This codes for CASSYGQGANTEAFF.

The V and J genes are TRBV3-1 (or the pseudogene TRBV3-2) and TRBJ1-2; TRBD1 matches 8 bases. V lost 4 bases to trimming and J lost 0 bases; unmatched junction nucleotides: 4. CDR3 length equals 15 residues. Germline V gene lookup returns CDR1 LGHDT and CDR2 YNNKEL (reference sequence). Written as DNA, the CDR3 is TGTGCCAGCAGCCGCAGGGGGCTGGCTAACTATGGCTACACCTTC. Its protein product is CASSRRGLANYGYTF.

V and J are TRBV4-3 and TRBJ1-1; tentative D call: TRBD1 (5 bases). Germline lookup yields CDR1 LGHNA and CDR2 YSLEER. V lost 0 bases and J lost 3, with 11 bases in between. The CDR3 runs to 15 residues. As DNA, the CDR3 is TGCGCCAGCAGCCAAGAGTGGGGACTATACACTGAAGCTTTCTTT. This codes for CASSQEWGLYTEAFF.